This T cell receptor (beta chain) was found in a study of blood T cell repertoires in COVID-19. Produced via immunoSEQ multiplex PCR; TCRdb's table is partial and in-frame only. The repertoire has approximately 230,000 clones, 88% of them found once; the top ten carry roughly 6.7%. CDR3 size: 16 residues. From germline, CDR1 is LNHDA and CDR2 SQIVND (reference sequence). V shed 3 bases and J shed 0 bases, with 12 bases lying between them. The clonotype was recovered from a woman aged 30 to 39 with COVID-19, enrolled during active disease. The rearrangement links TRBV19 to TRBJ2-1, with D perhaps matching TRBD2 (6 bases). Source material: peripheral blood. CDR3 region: CASSIRGVSSYNEQFF. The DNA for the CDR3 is TGTGCCAGTAGTATCCGCGGGGTCAGCTCCTACAATGAGCAGTTCTTC.